Detailed here is one TCR beta chain. The sample belongs to a study of control samples from healthy donors and cancer patients. CDR3 length equals 15 residues. Germline V CDR1 and CDR2: SGHRS, YFSETQ. After removal of 4 bases from V and 0 bases from J, the junction contained 4 bases not matched to a gene. Using immunoSEQ multiplex PCR, the repertoire was profiled, and TCRdb retains in-frame clones only, with some absent. The table lists around 30,000 clones, roughly nine tenths of them singletons. This receptor was obtained from a middle-aged woman with lung cancer. The chain carries TRBV5-1 and TRBJ1-1; 9 bases match TRBD1. The sample was PBMCs. In DNA form, the CDR3 reads TGCGCCAGCAGCCAAGGACAGGGGTTGAACACTGAAGCTTTCTTT. Protein: CASSQGQGLNTEAFF. The variable domain in full, completed from reference TRBV5-1 and TRBJ1-1, reads KAGVTQTPRYLIKTRGQQVTLSCSPISGHRSVSWYQQTPGQGLQFLFEYFSETQRNKGNFPGRFSGRQFSNSRSEMNVSTLELGDSALYLCASSQGQGLNTEAFFGQGTRLTVV.